These 15 T cell receptor beta chains originate from one sample sequenced in a study of cytomegalovirus exposure and HLA in healthy donors. The primer mix had 60 Vbeta and 13 Jbeta primers. Repertoires were generated with immunoSEQ multiplex PCR, while TCRdb's copy carries only in-frame clones and drops some. The data contain more than 80,000 clones, about four fifths of them singletons. Material: PBMCs. Source of these receptors: a man aged 45-65 years in good health and CMV-seronegative.

The V call is TRBV7-9, the J call TRBJ2-7; tentatively, D is TRBD2 (7 bases). Trimming took 5 bases from V and 1 from J, leaving 18 bases between them. From germline, CDR1 is SEHNR and CDR2 FQNEAQ (reference sequence). CDR3 length equals 16 residues. In DNA, the CDR3 is TGTGCCAGCAGCCCCAGCACGGGGGGCGGATCCTACGAGCAGTACTTC. This sequence encodes CASSPSTGGGSYEQYF.

This CDR3 is CASGPTSGGTDTQYF. The CDR3 nucleotides are TGTGCCAGCGGCCCCACTAGCGGGGGCACAGATACGCAGTATTTT. V and J are TRBV7-2 and TRBJ2-3; 10 bases are a match to TRBD2. The J segment lost 1 base and the V segment lost 8 bases, leaving 6 bases of the junction unmatched. This CDR3 has 15 amino acids. Germline V CDR1 and CDR2: SGHTA, FQGNSA.

CDR3 DNA: TGTGCCAGCAGGCCTCCGGGACTAGCGGGCACAGATACGCAGTATTTT. Protein sequence: CASRPPGLAGTDTQYF. The gene calls are TRBV7-2 and TRBJ2-3; 11 bases are shared with TRBD2. V gave up 6 bases and J gave up 1 base; unmatched junction bases: 6. The CDR3 has 16 amino acids. Germline V gene lookup returns CDR1 SGHTA and CDR2 FQGNSA.

This clone was seen only a few times. The chain has TRBV19 and TRBJ2-2; possible D gene TRBD1, 6 bases. CDR1 is LNHDA and CDR2 is SQIVND in the germline V gene (reference sequence). CDR3 length: 18 amino acids. Trimming took off 6 bases at V and 6 bases at J, with 26 bases between the two ends. This chain's CDR3 is CASRPSTGSMLVAGELFF. In DNA form, the CDR3 reads TGTGCCAGTAGACCCTCGACAGGTTCTATGTTAGTTGCCGGGGAGCTGTTTTTT.

The gene calls are TRBV2 and TRBJ2-7; 8 positions match TRBD1. With 6 bases clipped from V and 1 base from J, the junction kept 2 bases outside the gene matches. CDR3 length: 13 residues. CDR1 is SNHLY, CDR2 FYNNEI, per germline. Written as DNA, the CDR3 is TGTGCCAGCAGATGGACAGGGTCCTACGAGCAGTACGTC. Its protein is CASRWTGSYEQYV.

The rearrangement links TRBV4-1 to TRBJ2-5; D might be TRBD2 (6 bases). The CDR3 contains 14 residues. CDR1 and CDR2 from the germline V gene are MGHRA and YSYEKL. Deletions cut 3 bases from V and 6 bases from J, with 14 bases between. Written as DNA, the CDR3 is TGCGCCAGCAGCCAGGAGACTAGTCCGAAGACCCAGTACTTC. Its translation: CASSQETSPKTQYF.

The chain employs TRBV6-5 and TRBJ2-5; 11 nucleotides line up with TRBD2. The V segment lost 6 bases and the J segment 5 bases; nucleotides outside the gene matches: 5. The CDR3 covers 14 residues. Germline V lookup: CDR1 MNHEY, CDR2 SVGAGI. CDR3 coding DNA: TGTGCCAGCAGCACTAGCGGGGGTAGGGAGACCCAGTACTTC. This encodes CASSTSGGRETQYF.

The rearrangement joins TRBV27 to TRBJ2-2; D may be TRBD2 (6 bases). There are 20 residues in the CDR3. With 9 bases removed from V and 0 bases from J, the gap between germline ends came to 29 bases. From germline, CDR1 is MNHEY and CDR2 SMNVEV (reference sequence). In DNA form, the CDR3 reads TGTGCCAGAACTCTTAGAAGGGAGGCTCCCGGCCTCGCGAACACCGGGGAGCTGTTTTTT. It is translated as CARTLRREAPGLANTGELFF.

The gene calls are TRBV5-6 and TRBJ1-5; 8 nucleotides match TRBD1. Germline V gene lookup returns CDR1 SGHDT and CDR2 YYEEEE. The CDR3 has 14 residues. The J segment lost 4 bases and the V segment lost 4 bases, leaving 4 bases of the junction unmatched. In nucleotides, the CDR3 is TGTGCCAGCAGCGTAAGACAGGGGAATCAGCCCCAGCATTTT. Translated, it gives CASSVRQGNQPQHF.

This chain links TRBV5-1 with TRBJ1-3, with D unresolved. V lost 1 base and J lost 0, with 14 bases in between. The germline CDR1 and CDR2 sequences are SGHRS and YFSETQ. CDR3 length: 17 residues. CDR3 loop: CASSLSDGGVSGNTIYF. As DNA, the CDR3 is TGCGCCAGCAGCTTGAGTGACGGCGGCGTCTCTGGAAACACCATATATTTT.

This clone has more than one count but fewer than ten. The rearrangement joins TRBV7-3 to TRBJ2-5, with TRBD2 identical over 10 bases. The J call may be in error: the DNA end matches TRBJ2-7 better. In germline, CDR1 is SGHTA, CDR2 FQGTGA. The CDR3 consists of 17 residues. For the CDR3, the DNA is TGTGCCAGCAGCCCAACATTCCTAGCGGGGGTGGCCTACGAGCAGTACTTC. Amino acids: CASSPTFLAGVAYEQYF.

This chain connects TRBV30 to TRBJ1-1; a possible D gene is TRBD1 (6 bases). The germline CDR1 and CDR2 sequences are GTSNPN and SVGIG (reference sequence). Trimming stripped 1 base from V and 6 bases from J, with 15 bases between. The CDR3 loop spans 14 amino acids. The CDR3 reads CAWSAQQGFAEAFF. The DNA for the CDR3 is TGTGCCTGGAGTGCACAACAGGGTTTCGCTGAAGCTTTCTTT.

The chain employs TRBV19 and TRBJ2-3; D uncertain. The V end lost 8 bases, the J end lost 0 bases, and 3 bases lay between the germline ends. Germline V CDR1 and CDR2: LNHDA, SQIVND (reference sequence). The CDR3 covers 11 residues. The CDR3 DNA reads TGTGCCAGTCAGAGCACAGATACGCAGTATTTT. Its translation: CASQSTDTQYF.

The CDR3 nucleotides read TGTGCCAGCAGCACGACAGGAGTTGCAACTAATGAAAAACTGTTTTTT. As protein: CASSTTGVATNEKLFF. This chain uses TRBV7-9 with TRBJ1-4; D may be TRBD1 (6 bases). The CDR3 covers 16 residues. CDR1 is SEHNR and CDR2 is FQNEAQ in the germline V gene (reference sequence). V was clipped by 5 bases and J by 0 bases, with 13 bases between them.

This clone has just a few counts. The chain has TRBV5-1 and TRBJ2-5; 8 nucleotides match TRBD2. The V gene end was trimmed by 4 bases and the J gene end by 2 bases; junction bases not matched to a gene: 10. CDR3 length: 16 residues. Germline loops: CDR1 SGHRS, CDR2 YFSETQ. The CDR3 nucleotides are TGCGCCAGCAGCCACCCCGTGAGCGGGGGACAAGAGACCCAGTACTTC. Translated, it gives CASSHPVSGGQETQYF.